One and the same sample provided the 20 T cell receptor beta chains below, sequenced in a study of shared clonotypes between healthy human individuals. Libraries were prepared by immunoSEQ multiplex PCR; TCRdb keeps only in-frame clonotypes and omits some of them. Altogether about 1,500,000 clones are present, 95% to 97% being singletons, with the ten largest covering approximately 1.1%. The specimen sequenced was naive CD4+ T cells sorted from blood. Subset reported: CD45RA+ positively selected. The receptor source for this set is a young man in good health.

The chain joins TRBV18 to TRBJ2-2, with 8 bases aligning to TRBD1. Trimming at V came to 3 bases and at J to 7 bases, leaving 7 bases not matched to a gene. The germline CDR1 and CDR2 sequences are KGHSH and LQKENI. The CDR3 has 15 residues. As DNA, the CDR3 is TGTGCCAGCTCACCCGGGACAGGATATGTCGGGGAGCTGTTTTTT. This translates into CASSPGTGYVGELFF.

This chain links TRBV9 with TRBJ2-7, with D perhaps matching TRBD2 (6 bases). Trimming took off 4 bases at V and 4 bases at J, with 18 bases between the two ends. Germline values: CDR1 SGDLS, CDR2 YYNGEE. CDR3 length equals 15 residues. CDR3 coding DNA: TGTGCCAGCAGCCAAAGGCGGGACGGCCTGTACGAGCAGTACTTC. It encodes CASSQRRDGLYEQYF.

With respect to this clone: This sample includes further DNA sequences coding for the same CDR3. The chain employs TRBV29-1 and TRBJ2-1; D is undetermined. V shed 3 bases and J shed 0 bases, with 6 bases lying between them. CDR3 size: 13 residues. CDR1 is SQVTM and CDR2 is ANQGSEA in the germline V gene. The CDR3 sequence: CSVEGSSYNEQFF. The CDR3 nucleotides are TGCAGCGTTGAGGGAAGCTCCTACAATGAGCAGTTCTTC.

V is TRBV19 and J is TRBJ2-2; 8 nucleotides agree with TRBD1. V shed 11 bases and J 1 base; nucleotides not matched to a gene: 6. The CDR3 consists of 14 residues. The germline CDR1 and CDR2 sequences are LNHDA and SQIVND (reference sequence). CDR3 region: CAASGTGNTGELFF. In nucleotides, the CDR3 is TGTGCCGCTTCCGGGACAGGGAACACCGGGGAGCTGTTTTTT.

The chain links TRBV7-6 to TRBJ2-3; 10 positions match TRBD2. CDR3 length equals 16 residues. The V and J ends lost 1 base and 6 bases, in that order; junction bases with no gene match: 7. The germline CDR1 and CDR2 sequences are SGHVS and FNYEAQ. The CDR3 nucleotides are TGTGCCAGCAGCTTAGTCGGTCTAGCGGGAGCCGATACGCAGTATTTT. Translated, it gives CASSLVGLAGADTQYF.

V usage is TRBV27 and J usage is TRBJ2-5, with TRBD1 matching over 9 bases. The germline V gene has CDR1 MNHEY and CDR2 SMNVEV (reference sequence). The V gene end was trimmed by 4 bases and the J gene end by 5 bases; junction bases not matched to a gene: 5. This CDR3 comprises 14 residues. Here the CDR3 reads CASSSGTGRETQYF. CDR3 coding DNA: TGTGCCAGCAGTTCCGGGACAGGGAGGGAGACCCAGTACTTC.

The chain employs TRBV7-8 and TRBJ2-6, with 12 nucleotides matching TRBD1. The J segment lost 1 base and the V segment lost 2 bases, leaving 6 bases of the junction unmatched. The CDR3 is made up of 19 amino acids. Germline V lookup: CDR1 SGHVS, CDR2 FQNEAQ. CDR3 sequence reads: CASSLRDRGLGSGANVLTF. The CDR3 coding sequence is TGTGCCAGCAGCTTACGGGACAGGGGGCTAGGGTCTGGGGCCAACGTCCTGACTTTC.

The chain couples TRBV18 to TRBJ2-7, with 7 bases aligning to TRBD2. V gave up 1 base and J gave up 4 bases; unmatched junction bases: 4. Germline V lookup: CDR1 KGHSH, CDR2 LQKENI. The CDR3 contains 14 residues. Here the CDR3 DNA reads TGTGCCAGCTCACCACGTGGCGGGAGATACGAGCAGTACTTC. This encodes CASSPRGGRYEQYF.

The gene calls are TRBV5-1 and TRBJ1-2, with D hard to call. V dropped 0 bases and J dropped 1 base, with 7 bases sitting between them. This CDR3 is 14 amino acids long. CDR1 is SGHRS and CDR2 is YFSETQ in the germline V gene. The CDR3 DNA sequence: TGCGCCAGCAGCTTGGCGGACGTTAACTATGGCTACACCTTC. It specifies CASSLADVNYGYTF.

The J gene is TRBJ2-3, the V gene TRBV29-1; 9 positions agree with TRBD2. The germline V gene encodes CDR1 SQVTM and CDR2 ANQGSEA. CDR3 length equals 15 residues. V lost 5 bases and J lost 0; bases outside the gene matches: 6. The CDR3 nucleotides are TGCAGCGTTTCTCTAGCGGGGTCTAGCACAGATACGCAGTATTTT. As protein: CSVSLAGSSTDTQYF.

The rearrangement joins TRBV5-1 to TRBJ2-6; maybe TRBD1 (6 bases). Germline values: CDR1 SGHRS, CDR2 YFSETQ. This CDR3 has 17 residues. Trimming cost V 3 bases and J 2 bases, with 15 bases left between them. The chain's CDR3 is CASSSGRGSPGANVLTF. CDR3 sequence (DNA): TGCGCCAGCAGCTCCGGCAGGGGCTCCCCTGGGGCCAACGTCCTGACTTTC.

This sequence joins TRBV27 and TRBJ2-3, with TRBD1 as a possible D gene (5 bases). This CDR3 region has 14 residues. Germline V lookup: CDR1 MNHEY, CDR2 SMNVEV (reference sequence). CDR3: CATSRQPGTDTQYF. CDR3 DNA sequence: TGTGCTACCTCGAGACAGCCGGGCACAGATACGCAGTATTTT.

This chain links TRBV2 with TRBJ2-1; 9 nucleotides match TRBD2. The germline gives CDR1 SNHLY, CDR2 FYNNEI. The CDR3 spans 15 residues. With 1 base clipped from V and 8 bases from J, the junction kept 6 bases outside the gene matches. CDR3: CASSEDSGRLYEQFF. The CDR3 nucleotides read TGTGCCAGCAGTGAAGATAGCGGGAGATTGTATGAGCAGTTCTTC.

This chain joins TRBV9 and TRBJ1-1, with D unresolved. The CDR3 is 14 residues long. V dropped 2 bases and J dropped 3 bases, with 11 bases sitting between them. CDR1 is SGDLS and CDR2 is YYNGEE in the germline V gene. The CDR3 region has the DNA TGTGCCAGCAGCGTTTCGGGTGGGTACACTGAAGCTTTCTTT. Protein: CASSVSGGYTEAFF.

V is TRBV11-2 and J is TRBJ2-1, with D possibly matching TRBD2 (5 bases). Germline loops: CDR1 SGHAT, CDR2 FQNNGV. The CDR3 is 12 residues long. The ends were cut back, 6 bases at V and 7 bases at J, with 10 bases in the middle. The CDR3, as DNA: TGTGCCAGCAGAGACGGGGTGAATGAGCAGTTCTTC. This sequence encodes CASRDGVNEQFF. Full variable domain (missing parts from reference TRBV11-2 and TRBJ2-1): EAGVAQSPRYKIIEKRQSVAFWCNPISGHATLYWYQQILGQGPKLLIQFQNNGVVDDSQLPKDRFSAERLKGVDSTLKIQPAKLEDSAVYLCASRDGVNEQFFGPGTRLTVL.

This rearrangement joins TRBV27 to TRBJ2-7; 12 nucleotides agree with TRBD2. The junction had 9 bases not matched to a gene; V was cut back by 6 bases and J by 6 bases. CDR1 is MNHEY, CDR2 SMNVEV, per germline (reference sequence). The CDR3 covers 15 residues. The CDR3 DNA sequence: TGTGCCAGCAGCCCTCTAGCGGGAGGGGCAGGCGAGCAGTACTTC. Residues: CASSPLAGGAGEQYF.

The rearrangement uses TRBV7-2 and TRBJ1-1; 8 positions match TRBD1. Germline V lookup: CDR1 SGHTA, CDR2 FQGNSA. CDR3 length equals 14 residues. With 3 bases clipped from V and 3 bases from J, the junction kept 3 bases outside the gene matches. The CDR3 reads CASSFGQGDTEAFF. In DNA form, the CDR3 reads TGTGCCAGCAGCTTTGGACAGGGAGACACTGAAGCTTTCTTT.

This clone was found once. The V call is TRBV28, the J call TRBJ2-1; 7 nucleotides match TRBD2. V shed 10 bases, J shed 4 bases, and the junction held 7 bases outside the gene matches. The CDR3 runs to 13 residues. CDR1 and CDR2 from the germline V gene are MDHEN and SYDVKM. In DNA form, the CDR3 reads TGTGCCACCAGGAGCGGGATGTACAATGAGCAGTTCTTC. This codes for CATRSGMYNEQFF.

V and J are TRBV5-4 and TRBJ2-7; 12 nucleotides line up with TRBD2. In germline, CDR1 is SGHNT, CDR2 YYREEE (reference sequence). The V segment lost 4 bases and the J segment 0 bases; nucleotides outside the gene matches: 14. CDR3 length: 19 residues. CDR3 region: CASSRGLAGLGRASYEQYF. The CDR3 region has the DNA TGTGCCAGCAGCCGAGGACTAGCGGGACTAGGCAGGGCCTCCTACGAGCAGTACTTC.

In regard to this clone: This sample includes further DNA sequences coding for the same CDR3. The chain recombines TRBV29-1 with TRBJ2-1; 7 bases align to TRBD1. Germline-derived CDR1 and CDR2 are SQVTM and ANQGSEA. There are 14 residues in the CDR3. J lost 1 base, V lost 5 bases, and 5 bases had no gene match. The CDR3 DNA follows: TGCAGCGTTCCAGACAGGGTGTCCTACAATGAGCAGTTCTTC. Encoded protein: CSVPDRVSYNEQFF.